A selection of T cell receptor beta chains follows, all from one sample in a study of blood T cell repertoires in COVID-19. Sequenced by immunoSEQ multiplex PCR; TCRdb stores in-frame clones only, minus some. The table lists 300,000 to 400,000 clones, over 75% of them singletons, with around 8% in the top ten. Sequencing was carried out using peripheral blood. All receptors derive from a woman aged 45-65 years who had recovered from COVID-19. Both conserved end residues are part of each CDR3. Each record gives: J gene, D gene, V gene, clone size, CDR3 DNA, CDR3 protein. A D gene is named only where the DNA matches it firmly. The size entry is marked missing in some rows and otherwise reads once, few, many or a size class.

TRBJ2-5 | . | TRBV9 | few | TGTGCCAGCAGCGTAGACGCGGGACCTGGGCGGACCCAGTACTTC | CASSVDAGPGRTQYF
TRBJ1-4 | . | TRBV28 | . | TGTGCCAGCAGTTTGCCCCGCCTACGAGGGGAAAAACTGTTTTTT | CASSLPRLRGEKLFF
TRBJ2-7 | TRBD1 | TRBV29-1 | once | TGCAGCGTCCAGACAGGGGGCGGCTACGAGCAGTACTTC | CSVQTGGGYEQYF
TRBJ1-2 | . | TRBV18 | . | TGTGCCAGCTCAACCGAGACAGGACTAGATGGCTACACCTTC | CASSTETGLDGYTF
TRBJ2-2 | . | TRBV4-3 | . | TGCGCCAGCAGCGCACTATCAGGGCGTTCGAACACCGGGGAGCTGTTTTTT | CASSALSGRSNTGELFF
TRBJ1-1 | . | TRBV20-1 | . | TGCAGTGCTAGTCTCCGAGCAACTGAAGCTTTCTTT | CSASLRATEAFF
TRBJ2-3 | . | TRBV28 | . | TGTGCCAGCTACGGAGGGCCGGCGAGCACAGATACGCAGTATTTT | CASYGGPASTDTQYF
TRBJ1-6 | . | TRBV6-6 | . | TGTGCCAGCAGTTTGGATACAGGGTATAATTCACCCCTCCACTTT | CASSLDTGYNSPLHF
TRBJ1-1 | . | TRBV5-4 | . | TGTGCAGCGAGGGGCCAGGGGAAATTCGCTGAAGCTTTCTTT | CAARGQGKFAEAFF
TRBJ2-2 | . | TRBV24-1 | once | TGTGCCACCAGTGATCCCGGGCAGGGGACCGGGGAGCTGTTTTTT | CATSDPGQGTGELFF
TRBJ2-7 | TRBD1 | TRBV19 | . | TGTGCCAGTAGCCCTAATAGACAGGGCGAGCAGTACTTC | CASSPNRQGEQYF
TRBJ1-1 | TRBD1 | TRBV7-9 | . | TGTGCCAGCAGCCGAGGGGACAGGAACACTGAAGCTTTCTTT | CASSRGDRNTEAFF
TRBJ1-2 | . | TRBV30 | . | TGTGCCTGGAGTGTGGAGAGTGTAGTGGGCTACACCTTC | CAWSVESVVGYTF
TRBJ1-1 | . | TRBV30 | . | TGTGCCTGGGATAACAGGGCGAACACTGAAGCTTTCTTT | CAWDNRANTEAFF
TRBJ2-3 | TRBD2 | TRBV10-1 | . | TGCGCCAGCAAGGGCCCCTCCGGACTGGGATGTTGCGGGAGGTCCCCAGATACGCAGTATTTT | CASKGPSGLGCCGRSPDTQYF
TRBJ2-1 | . | TRBV7-2 | once | TGTGCCAGCAGCTTAGGTGTCAGATACAATGAGCAGTTCTTC | CASSLGVRYNEQFF
TRBJ1-2 | TRBD1 | TRBV5-1 | . | TGCGCCAGCAGCTCGGACAGGGTTTACGCCACCTTC | CASSSDRVYATF
TRBJ2-1 | . | TRBV4-3 | . | TGCGCCAGCAGCCAAGAGCTAGTGAATGAGCAGTTCTTC | CASSQELVNEQFF
TRBJ1-1 | TRBD1 | TRBV28 | . | TGTGCCAGCAGGGGACAGGGTTACACTGAAGCTTTCTTT | CASRGQGYTEAFF
TRBJ2-2 | . | TRBV4-3 | . | TGCGCCAGCAGCCAATCAATCTTCAGGGGCACCGGGGAGCTGTTTTTT | CASSQSIFRGTGELFF
TRBJ2-3 | TRBD2 | TRBV28 | . | TGTGGGCTGGGGGGGGATTCTCCCACAGATACGCAGTATTTT | CGLGGDSPTDTQYF
TRBJ2-6 | . | TRBV9 | few | TGTGCCAGCAGCCTAGGCGAGAGCTCTGGGGCCAACGTCCTGACTTTC | CASSLGESSGANVLTF
TRBJ2-7 | TRBD2 | TRBV6-5 | . | TGTGCCAGCACCGAACGGGCTAGCGGGAGCTACGAGCAGTACTTC | CASTERASGSYEQYF
TRBJ1-5 | . | TRBV19 | once | TGTGCCAGTAGCTCGAGCACCGCGGAGCCCCAGCATTTT | CASSSSTAEPQHF
TRBJ1-1 | . | TRBV18 | . | TGTGCCAGCTCACCAAGCGGGAAGTCCACTGAAGCTTTCTTT | CASSPSGKSTEAFF
TRBJ1-2 | TRBD1 | TRBV7-2 | . | TGTGCCAGCAGCTCGACAGGGGAGGGTGGCTACACCTTC | CASSSTGEGGYTF
TRBJ1-2 | TRBD1 | TRBV6-5 | . | TGTGCCAGCAGACGAAGACAGGGGGATTTCTATGGCTACACCTTC | CASRRRQGDFYGYTF